This TCR beta chain came from a study of blood T cell repertoires in COVID-19. The wider study: Samples of COVID-19 (acute and convalescent) were obtained from the United States, Italy and Spain.

This clone was observed a single time. Authors' methods: From reference gene primer amplification, estimates of nucleated cell counts were derived. The table came from immunoSEQ multiplex PCR; TCRdb's copy has only in-frame clones and leaves some out. V, J and clone size are those of that table, while D and trimming were read from the DNA. This sample has about 260,000 clones, with approximately 86% found just once. In Seattle, patients joined the study during active infection and were tracked longitudinally. Germline lookup yields CDR1 SGHRS and CDR2 YFSETQ. The CDR3 extends over 14 amino acids. V lost 0 bases, J lost 8 bases, and 7 bases stayed unmatched.

Sequencing input: peripheral blood. The origin of this receptor is an older woman with COVID-19, enrolled during active disease. The chain combines TRBV5-1 with TRBJ1-2; 7 bases match TRBD1. The CDR3 DNA is TGCGCCAGCAGCTTGGAAGTAGGGGGCGTCGGCTACACCTTC. Amino acid sequence: CASSLEVGGVGYTF. Full variable domain (rest looked up from reference TRBV5-1 and TRBJ1-2): KAGVTQTPRYLIKTRGQQVTLSCSPISGHRSVSWYQQTPGQGLQFLFEYFSETQRNKGNFPGRFSGRQFSNSRSEMNVSTLELGDSALYLCASSLEVGGVGYTFGSGTRLTVV.